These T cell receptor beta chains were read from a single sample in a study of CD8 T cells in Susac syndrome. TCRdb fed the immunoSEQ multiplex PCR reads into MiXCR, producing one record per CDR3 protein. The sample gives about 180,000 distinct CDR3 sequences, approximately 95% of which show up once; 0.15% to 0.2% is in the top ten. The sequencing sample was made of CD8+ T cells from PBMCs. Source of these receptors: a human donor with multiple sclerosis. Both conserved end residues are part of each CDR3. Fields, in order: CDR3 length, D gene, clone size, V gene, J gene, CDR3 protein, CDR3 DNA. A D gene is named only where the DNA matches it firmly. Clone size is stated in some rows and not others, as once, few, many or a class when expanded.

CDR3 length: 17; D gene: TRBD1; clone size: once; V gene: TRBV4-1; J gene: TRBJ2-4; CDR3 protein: CASSRHRQGGTKNIQYF; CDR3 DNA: TGCGCCAGCAGCCGACACCGACAGGGGGGAACCAAAAACATTCAGTACTTC
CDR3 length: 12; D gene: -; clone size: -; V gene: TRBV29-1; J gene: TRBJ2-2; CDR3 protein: CSVVSDGGELFF; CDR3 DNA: TGCAGCGTTGTGTCGGACGGCGGGGAGCTGTTTTTT
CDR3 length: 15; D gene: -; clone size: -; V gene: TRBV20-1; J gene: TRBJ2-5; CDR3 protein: CSANSQQPRQETQYF; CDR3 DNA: TGCAGTGCTAATTCCCAGCAACCACGCCAAGAGACCCAGTACTTC
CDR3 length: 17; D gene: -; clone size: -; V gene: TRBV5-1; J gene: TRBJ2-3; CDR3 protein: CASSFYLDRPAGDTQYF; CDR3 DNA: TGCGCCAGCAGCTTTTACCTCGACAGGCCCGCCGGAGATACGCAGTATTTT
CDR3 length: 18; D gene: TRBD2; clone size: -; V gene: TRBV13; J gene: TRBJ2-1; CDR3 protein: CASSLLLAGGPSYNEQFF; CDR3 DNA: TGTGCCAGCAGCTTATTGCTAGCGGGAGGGCCTAGTTACAATGAGCAGTTCTTC
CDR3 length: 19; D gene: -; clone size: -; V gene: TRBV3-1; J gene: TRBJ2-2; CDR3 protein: CASTPVTGSFAANTGELFF; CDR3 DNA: TGTGCCAGCACCCCGGTTACAGGCTCCTTCGCCGCGAACACCGGGGAGCTGTTTTTT
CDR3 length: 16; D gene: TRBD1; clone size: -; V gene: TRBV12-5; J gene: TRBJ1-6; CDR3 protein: CASGSQGKGPLSPLHF; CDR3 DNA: TGTGCTAGTGGTTCACAGGGGAAGGGGCCCCTTTCACCCCTCCACTTT
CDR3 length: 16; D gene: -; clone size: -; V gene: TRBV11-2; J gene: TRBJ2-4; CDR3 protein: CASSSSGGLAKNIQYF; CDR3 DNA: TGTGCCAGCAGCTCTAGTGGGGGGCTAGCCAAAAACATTCAGTACTTC
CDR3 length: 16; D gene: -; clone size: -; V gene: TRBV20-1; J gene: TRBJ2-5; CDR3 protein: CSARKEIPTFQETQYF; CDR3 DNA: TGCAGTGCTAGAAAGGAGATCCCCACCTTCCAAGAGACCCAGTACTTC
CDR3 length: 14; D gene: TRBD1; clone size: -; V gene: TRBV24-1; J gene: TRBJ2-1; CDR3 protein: CATSDGTVLNEQFF; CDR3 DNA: TGTGCCACCAGTGACGGGACAGTCTTGAATGAGCAGTTCTTC